The following is a TCR beta chain sequence with its context. Trimming removed 4 bases from V and 6 bases from J, with 13 bases in between. The CDR3 totals 13 residues. CDR1 and CDR2 (germline): GTSNPN, SVGIG (reference sequence). This entry comes from a study of blood T cell repertoires in COVID-19. Assay: immunoSEQ multiplex PCR; the TCRdb copy retains only in-frame clones and omits some. Here the sample spans roughly 200,000 clones, approximately 84% being singletons. The source is a man in his fifties or sixties with active or convalescent COVID-19. The V gene is TRBV30, the J gene TRBJ1-5; D remains unclear. Sequencing was carried out using peripheral blood. In DNA, the CDR3 is TGTGCCTGGAAAGGCCAGGATAGTCAGCCCCAGCATTTT. Its translation: CAWKGQDSQPQHF.